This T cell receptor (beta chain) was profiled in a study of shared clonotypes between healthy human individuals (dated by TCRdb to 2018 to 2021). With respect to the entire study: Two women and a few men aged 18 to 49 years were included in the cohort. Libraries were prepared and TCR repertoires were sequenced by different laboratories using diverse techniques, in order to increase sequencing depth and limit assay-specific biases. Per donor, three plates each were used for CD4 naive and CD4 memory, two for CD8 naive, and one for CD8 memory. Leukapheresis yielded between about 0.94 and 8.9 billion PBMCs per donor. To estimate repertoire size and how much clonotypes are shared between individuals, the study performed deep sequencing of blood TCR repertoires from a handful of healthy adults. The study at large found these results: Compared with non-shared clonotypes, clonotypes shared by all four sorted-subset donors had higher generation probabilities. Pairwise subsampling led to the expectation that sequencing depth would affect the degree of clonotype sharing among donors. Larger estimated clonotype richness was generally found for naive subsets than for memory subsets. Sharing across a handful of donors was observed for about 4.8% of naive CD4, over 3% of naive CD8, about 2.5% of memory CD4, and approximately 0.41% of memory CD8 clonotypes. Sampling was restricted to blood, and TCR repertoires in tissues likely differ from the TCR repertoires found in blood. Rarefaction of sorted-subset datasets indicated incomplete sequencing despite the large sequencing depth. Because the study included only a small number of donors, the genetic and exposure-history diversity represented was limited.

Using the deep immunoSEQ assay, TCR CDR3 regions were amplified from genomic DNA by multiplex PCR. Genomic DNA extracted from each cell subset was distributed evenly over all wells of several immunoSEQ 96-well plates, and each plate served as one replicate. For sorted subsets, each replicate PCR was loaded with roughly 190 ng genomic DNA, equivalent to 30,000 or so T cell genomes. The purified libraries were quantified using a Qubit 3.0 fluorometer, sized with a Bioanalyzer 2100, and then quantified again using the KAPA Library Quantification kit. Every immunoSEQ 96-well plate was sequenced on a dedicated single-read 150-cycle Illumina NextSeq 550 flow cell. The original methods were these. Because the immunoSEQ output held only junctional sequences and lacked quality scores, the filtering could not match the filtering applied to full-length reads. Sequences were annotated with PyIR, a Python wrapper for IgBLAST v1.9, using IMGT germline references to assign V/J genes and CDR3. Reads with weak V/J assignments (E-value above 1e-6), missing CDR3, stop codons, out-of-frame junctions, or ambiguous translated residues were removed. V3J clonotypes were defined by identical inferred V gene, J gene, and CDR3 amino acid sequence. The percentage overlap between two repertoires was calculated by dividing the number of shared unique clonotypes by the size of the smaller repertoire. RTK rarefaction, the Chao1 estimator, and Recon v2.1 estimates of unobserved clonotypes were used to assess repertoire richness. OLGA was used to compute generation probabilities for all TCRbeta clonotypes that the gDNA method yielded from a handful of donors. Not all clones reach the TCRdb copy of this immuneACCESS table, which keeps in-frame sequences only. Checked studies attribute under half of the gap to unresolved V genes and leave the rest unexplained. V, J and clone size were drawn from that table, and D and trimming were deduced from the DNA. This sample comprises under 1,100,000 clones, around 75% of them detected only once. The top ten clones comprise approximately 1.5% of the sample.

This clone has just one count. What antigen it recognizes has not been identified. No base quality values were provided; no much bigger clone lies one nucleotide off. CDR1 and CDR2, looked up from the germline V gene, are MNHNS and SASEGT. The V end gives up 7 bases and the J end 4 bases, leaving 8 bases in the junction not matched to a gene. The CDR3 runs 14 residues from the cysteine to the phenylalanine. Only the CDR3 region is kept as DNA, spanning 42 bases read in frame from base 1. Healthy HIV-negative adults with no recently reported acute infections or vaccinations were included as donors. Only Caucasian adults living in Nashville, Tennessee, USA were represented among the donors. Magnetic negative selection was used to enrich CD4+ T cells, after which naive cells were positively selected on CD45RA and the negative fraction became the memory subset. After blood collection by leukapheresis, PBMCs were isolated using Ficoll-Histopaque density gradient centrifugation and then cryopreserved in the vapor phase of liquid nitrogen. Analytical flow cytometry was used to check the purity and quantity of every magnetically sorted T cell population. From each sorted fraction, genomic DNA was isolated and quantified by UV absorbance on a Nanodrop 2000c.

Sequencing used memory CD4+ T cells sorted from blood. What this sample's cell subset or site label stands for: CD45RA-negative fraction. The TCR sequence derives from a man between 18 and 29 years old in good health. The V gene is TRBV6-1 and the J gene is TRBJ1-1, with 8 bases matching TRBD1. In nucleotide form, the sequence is TGTGCCAGCATAGGACAGGGAGGGGGCACTGAAGCTTTCTTT. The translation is CASIGQGGGTEAFF.